A single sample is the source of the 30 T cell receptor beta chains below, sequenced in a study of cytomegalovirus exposure and HLA in healthy donors. The PCR used 60 Vbeta and 13 Jbeta primers. Only in-frame clones appear in the TCRdb table, and some are missing; sequencing was by immunoSEQ multiplex PCR. The sample includes under 150,000 clones, about 79% seen only once; the top ten take 2.8%. The sample taken for sequencing was PBMCs. These receptors were obtained from a male donor in good health and CMV-seronegative.

This chain connects TRBV11-2 to TRBJ1-4, with D maybe TRBD1 (6 bases). Germline CDR1 and CDR2: SGHAT and FQNNGV. Trimming took off 5 bases at V and 11 bases at J, with 18 bases between the two ends. CDR3 length: 14 residues. CDR3 sequence reads: CASSEGQTGRKLFF. CDR3 DNA sequence: TGTGCCAGCAGCGAAGGACAGACAGGCAGGAAACTGTTTTTT. Supplemented by reference TRBV11-2 and TRBJ1-4, the full variable domain reads EAGVAQSPRYKIIEKRQSVAFWCNPISGHATLYWYQQILGQGPKLLIQFQNNGVVDDSQLPKDRFSAERLKGVDSTLKIQPAKLEDSAVYLCASSEGQTGRKLFFGSGTQLSVL.

The rearrangement joins TRBV25-1 to TRBJ1-2; maybe TRBD1 (6 bases). V shed 4 bases and J shed 8 bases, with 11 bases lying between them. Germline V gene data show CDR1 as MGHDK and CDR2 as SYGVNS. There are 12 residues in the CDR3. This CDR3 is CASSAPQGGYTF. The CDR3 DNA reads TGTGCCAGCAGTGCGCCCCAGGGGGGCTACACCTTC.

The chain couples TRBV12-5 to TRBJ2-7; D is perhaps TRBD1 (5 bases). Germline CDR1 and CDR2: LGHNT and FRNRAP. V lost 1 base and J 4 bases, leaving 8 bases between the germline ends. The CDR3 has 13 residues. The CDR3 DNA sequence: TGTGCTAGTGGTTTGGCCCAGGGTTACGAGCAGTACTTC. Residues: CASGLAQGYEQYF. The whole variable domain, remainder taken from reference TRBV12-5 and TRBJ2-7, is DARVTQTPRHKVTEMGQEVTMRCQPILGHNTVFWYRQTMMQGLELLAYFRNRAPLDDSGMPKDRFSAEMPDATLATLKIQPSEPRDSAVYFCASGLAQGYEQYFGPGTRLTVT.

This clone occurred once. This sequence joins TRBV29-1 and TRBJ2-7; 10 nucleotides match TRBD2. CDR1 and CDR2 (germline): SQVTM, ANQGSEA. Losses at the gene ends were 6 bases for V and 4 bases for J; bases not matched to a gene: 9. CDR3 length: 14 residues. The CDR3 region is CSVNLPGLAYEQYF. CDR3 sequence (DNA): TGCAGCGTGAACCTACCGGGACTAGCGTACGAGCAGTACTTC.

In its sample, this clone was seen a few times. The gene calls are TRBV10-3 and TRBJ1-2; 9 positions agree with TRBD1. Trimming removed 0 bases from V and 8 bases from J; junction bases left unmatched: 4. Germline assignment: CDR1 ENHRY and CDR2 SYGVKD. CDR3 length: 14 amino acids. In DNA form, the CDR3 reads TGTGCCATCAGTGAGTCGGGACAGGGTTCCGGCTACACCTTC. It specifies CAISESGQGSGYTF.

The V gene is TRBV7-3, the J gene TRBJ2-1; 15 nucleotides match TRBD2. This CDR3 has 19 amino acids. CDR1 is SGHTA, CDR2 FQGTGA, per germline. V trimming: 5 bases; J trimming: 2 bases; junction bases outside the gene matches: 10. CDR3 in amino acids: CASSQYGTSGRTTYNEQFF. The CDR3 region has the DNA TGTGCCAGCAGCCAATACGGGACTAGCGGGAGGACTACCTACAATGAGCAGTTCTTC.

This chain uses TRBV29-1 with TRBJ1-2; 9 positions agree with TRBD1. This CDR3 spans 15 amino acids. Germline CDR1 SQVTM, CDR2 ANQGSEA. V gave up 1 base and J gave up 3 bases; unmatched junction bases: 6. As DNA, the CDR3 is TGCAGCGTTGAAGCGTGGAGACAGGGGGACTATGGCTACACCTTC. Protein sequence: CSVEAWRQGDYGYTF. The whole variable domain, remainder taken from reference TRBV29-1 and TRBJ1-2, is SAVISQKPSRDICQRGTSLTIQCQVDSQVTMMFWYRQQPGQSLTLIATANQGSEATYESGFVIDKFPISRPNLTFSTLTVSNMSPEDSSIYLCSVEAWRQGDYGYTFGSGTRLTVV.

The chain employs TRBV19 and TRBJ2-5; 8 bases align to TRBD1. The CDR3 runs 15 residues. CDR1 and CDR2 from the germline V gene are LNHDA and SQIVND (reference sequence). V lost 6 bases, J lost 5 bases, and 11 bases stayed unmatched. In DNA, the CDR3 is TGTGCCAGTAGACTATCTCAGGGGGCCCCGGAGACCCAGTACTTC. Amino acids: CASRLSQGAPETQYF.

The count of this clone is one. The chain links TRBV5-4 to TRBJ1-3; weak D call: TRBD1 (6 bases). From germline, CDR1 is SGHNT and CDR2 YYREEE (reference sequence). With 4 bases removed from V and 0 bases from J, the gap between germline ends came to 11 bases. The CDR3 has 15 residues. The DNA for the CDR3 is TGTGCCAGCAGCCCGAGGGGGAGCTCTGGAAACACCATATATTTT. Amino acid sequence: CASSPRGSSGNTIYF.

This clone was seen a few times. J is TRBJ2-7 and V is TRBV18, with D perhaps TRBD1 (5 bases). Trimming took 3 bases from V and 6 from J, leaving 9 bases between them. Germline V gene sequence: CDR1 KGHSH, CDR2 LQKENI. This CDR3 has 12 residues. This CDR3 is CASSPDSREQYF. In DNA, the CDR3 is TGTGCCAGCTCACCCGACAGCCGCGAGCAGTACTTC.

The chain recombines TRBV30 with TRBJ2-3; 11 bases agree with TRBD2. CDR1 is GTSNPN and CDR2 is SVGIG in the germline V gene (reference sequence). The CDR3 contains 15 residues. V shed 5 bases, J shed 4 bases, and the junction held 8 bases outside the gene matches. In DNA, the CDR3 is TGTGCCTGGGCTCCCGGGACTAGCGGAGCAGATACGCAGTATTTT. Translated, it gives CAWAPGTSGADTQYF.

Only one count was recorded for this clone. This sequence joins TRBV14 and TRBJ2-1; 9 bases match TRBD2. Germline CDR1 and CDR2: SGHDN and FVKESK. With 4 bases clipped from V and 8 bases from J, the junction kept 12 bases outside the gene matches. The CDR3 loop spans 16 amino acids. The CDR3 DNA reads TGTGCCAGCAGCCCGATAGCGGGGGCCCAGCCGGATGAGCAGTTCTTC. This translates into CASSPIAGAQPDEQFF.

This chain links TRBV6-5 with TRBJ1-5; D remains ambiguous. The CDR3 runs to 13 residues. V was cut by 6 bases and J by 0 bases, with 6 bases left in between. Germline CDR1 reads MNHEY; CDR2 reads SVGAGI. The CDR3 DNA reads TGTGCCAGCAGCCTCGTTAGCAATCAGCCCCAGCATTTT. Protein product: CASSLVSNQPQHF.

The genes are TRBV7-9 and TRBJ1-2; 9 nucleotides match TRBD1. CDR1 is SEHNR, CDR2 FQNEAQ, per germline (reference sequence). V was clipped by 5 bases and J by 3 bases; unmatched bases: 10. This CDR3 is built from 16 residues. The CDR3 region has the DNA TGTGCCAGCAGCGCGTCTTGGGACAGGGTCGACTATGGCTACACCTTC. It encodes CASSASWDRVDYGYTF.

V usage is TRBV10-3 and J usage is TRBJ2-7, with TRBD2 matching over 7 bases. The J segment lost 2 bases and the V segment lost 6 bases, leaving 7 bases of the junction unmatched. The CDR3 consists of 14 residues. Germline values: CDR1 ENHRY, CDR2 SYGVKD. CDR3 region: CAISGTTSAYEQYF. The DNA of the CDR3 is TGTGCCATCAGCGGTACAACTAGCGCCTACGAGCAGTACTTC.

The chain uses TRBV18 and TRBJ1-1; 7 bases line up with TRBD1. V dropped 4 bases and J dropped 7; count of bases not matched to a gene: 6. This CDR3 has 13 amino acids. The germline V gene encodes CDR1 KGHSH and CDR2 LQKENI. CDR3 coding DNA: TGTGCCAGCTCACTAAAACAGGGGATTGAAGCTTTCTTT. It yields the protein CASSLKQGIEAFF.

The rearrangement links TRBV30 to TRBJ2-7; 8 nucleotides agree with TRBD2. V dropped 1 base and J dropped 3; count of bases not matched to a gene: 11. Germline V gene sequence: CDR1 GTSNPN, CDR2 SVGIG (reference sequence). The CDR3 consists of 16 residues. The CDR3 DNA reads as TGTGCCTGGAGTGCACCACCCACGGGACTAGGCTACGAGCAGTACTTC. This encodes CAWSAPPTGLGYEQYF.

The V and J genes are TRBV29-1 and TRBJ2-2, with D possibly matching TRBD1 (6 bases). The germline V and J ends were trimmed by 7 bases and 0 bases, with 9 bases remaining between them. The germline CDR1 and CDR2 sequences are SQVTM and ANQGSEA. CDR3 size: 13 residues. The CDR3 spells CSADRPNTGELFF. The DNA of the CDR3 is TGCAGCGCGGACAGACCGAACACCGGGGAGCTGTTTTTT.

This chain connects TRBV6-1 to TRBJ2-7, with a possible D match to TRBD1 (7 bases). The V end was cut by 1 base, the J end by 2 bases, with 12 bases between. The CDR3 sequence is 15 residues long. CDR1 and CDR2 (germline): MNHNS, SASEGT. The CDR3 DNA reads as TGTGCCAGCAGTGAAGTGGAGGGGGCGACCTACGAGCAGTACTTC. This encodes CASSEVEGATYEQYF.

This chain joins TRBV4-2 and TRBJ2-7; perhaps TRBD2 as D (6 bases). Trimming cost V 0 bases and J 6 bases, with 9 bases left between them. Looked up from germline, CDR1 is LGHNA and CDR2 is YNFKEQ. The CDR3 has 13 amino acids. The CDR3 reads CASSQEFGGEQYF. Written as DNA, the CDR3 is TGTGCCAGCAGCCAAGAGTTCGGGGGCGAGCAGTACTTC.

This clone was seen a single time. This chain links TRBV21-1 with TRBJ2-7; the table gives TRBD2 as D, unverified against the DNA. TRBV21-1 is a pseudogene locus. The CDR3 spans 14 residues. DNA for the CDR3: TGTGCCAGCTTCAAAGAAGGTCGGCGGGGAGAGCAGTACTTC. Its translation: CASFKEGRRGEQYF.

The V gene is TRBV5-6, the J gene TRBJ2-2; 8 bases fit TRBD1. Germline assignment: CDR1 SGHDT and CDR2 YYEEEE. With V trimmed by 0 bases and J by 0 bases, 1 base remained unmatched. The CDR3 totals 16 residues. CDR3 amino acids: CASSLETGANTGELFF. DNA for the CDR3: TGTGCCAGCAGCTTGGAGACAGGGGCGAACACCGGGGAGCTGTTTTTT.

This clone was observed a handful of times. One end of the junction does not line up with germline, which may come from a read error. The chain recombines TRBV11-2 with TRBJ2-2; TRBD1 matches 7 bases. CDR1 is SGHAT and CDR2 is FQNNGV in the germline V gene. The CDR3 is 16 residues long. For the CDR3, the DNA is TGTGCCAGCAACTTATTAGGGGGCACAGGCACCGGGGAGCTGTTTTTT. Translation gives CASNLLGGTGTGELFF.

This clone was detected once. This chain links TRBV18 with TRBJ2-5; D may be TRBD2 (5 bases). This CDR3 has 14 amino acids. Trimming removed 5 bases at V and 5 bases at J, with 15 bases between. The germline gives CDR1 KGHSH, CDR2 LQKENI. The CDR3 DNA follows: TGTGCCAGCTCAGGAGGTCAGATCCGGGAGACCCAGTACTTC. Protein sequence: CASSGGQIRETQYF.

J is TRBJ1-1 and V is TRBV5-1, with 8 nucleotides matching TRBD1. Trimming cost V 3 bases and J 4 bases; bases outside gene matches: 17. CDR1 is SGHRS and CDR2 is YFSETQ in the germline V gene. The CDR3 covers 18 residues. Here the CDR3 DNA reads TGCGCCAGCAGCTGCAGACAGGGGACCAACGCTATGGGCACTGAAGCTTTCTTT. Translation gives CASSCRQGTNAMGTEAFF. Filled out from reference TRBV5-1 and TRBJ1-1, the complete variable domain reads KAGVTQTPRYLIKTRGQQVTLSCSPISGHRSVSWYQQTPGQGLQFLFEYFSETQRNKGNFPGRFSGRQFSNSRSEMNVSTLELGDSALYLCASSCRQGTNAMGTEAFFGQGTRLTVV.

This sequence joins TRBV7-8 and TRBJ1-1, with 8 bases fitting TRBD1. V lost 1 base and J lost 1; bases outside the gene matches: 8. The CDR3 extends over 17 amino acids. The V gene's germline CDR1 is SGHVS and CDR2 FQNEAQ. The CDR3 DNA reads TGTGCCAGCAGCTTAGAGTCAGGGGGCTCAGCGAACACTGAAGCTTTCTTT. It specifies CASSLESGGSANTEAFF.

The chain combines TRBV5-1 with TRBJ2-7; 10 positions match TRBD2. The CDR3 contains 14 residues. The germline gives CDR1 SGHRS, CDR2 YFSETQ. V trimming: 1 base; J trimming: 5 bases; junction bases outside the gene matches: 3. In DNA, the CDR3 is TGCGCCAGCAGCTTGCCTAGCGGGGGCCACGAGCAGTACTTC. Translating gives CASSLPSGGHEQYF.

The V gene is TRBV5-1, the J gene TRBJ2-3; maybe TRBD1 (5 bases). The CDR3 runs to 14 residues. The germline V gene has CDR1 SGHRS and CDR2 YFSETQ. Trimming stripped 1 base from V and 3 bases from J, with 9 bases between. The CDR3 DNA reads as TGCGCCAGCAGCTTGCTGTCAGGGACAGATACGCAGTATTTT. The encoded protein is CASSLLSGTDTQYF.

This clone turned up a few times. The J gene is TRBJ1-2, the V gene TRBV29-1; possible D gene TRBD1, 5 bases. Per germline, CDR1 SQVTM and CDR2 ANQGSEA. CDR3 size: 10 residues. The ends were cut back, 7 bases at V and 7 bases at J, with 10 bases in the middle. The CDR3 DNA reads as TGCAGCGATCAGGGTTTTGGCTACACCTTC. Its translation is CSDQGFGYTF.

The chain is built from TRBV5-6 and TRBJ2-1; 10 bases align to TRBD2. Germline-derived CDR1 and CDR2 are SGHDT and YYEEEE. The CDR3 is 14 amino acids. Trimming took 4 bases from V and 10 from J; bases not matched to a gene: 8. CDR3 amino acids: CASSETSGPGEQFF. CDR3 DNA: TGTGCCAGCAGCGAGACTAGCGGGCCCGGGGAGCAGTTCTTC.